This TCR beta chain derives from a study of blood T cell repertoires in COVID-19. Study information: COVID-19 samples, acute and convalescent, were from the United States, Italy and Spain.

The CDR3 extends over 15 amino acids. Germline V gene lookup returns CDR1 KGHSH and CDR2 LQKENI. The V and J ends lost 3 bases and 6 bases, in that order; junction bases with no gene match: 10. Libraries were prepared by immunoSEQ multiplex PCR; TCRdb keeps only in-frame clonotypes and omits some of them. This sample carries 300,000 to 350,000 clones, about nine tenths of them seen once, and the ten largest clones take roughly 10%. This TCR was sampled from a woman in her thirties who had recovered from COVID-19. This chain joins TRBV18 and TRBJ2-5; 7 bases fit TRBD2. Sequencing was carried out using PBMCs or T cells enriched from blood (not recorded which). The CDR3 nucleotides read TGTGCCAGCTCACCGGGGGAGGGCCGAGAAAAGACCCAGTACTTC. It specifies CASSPGEGREKTQYF.